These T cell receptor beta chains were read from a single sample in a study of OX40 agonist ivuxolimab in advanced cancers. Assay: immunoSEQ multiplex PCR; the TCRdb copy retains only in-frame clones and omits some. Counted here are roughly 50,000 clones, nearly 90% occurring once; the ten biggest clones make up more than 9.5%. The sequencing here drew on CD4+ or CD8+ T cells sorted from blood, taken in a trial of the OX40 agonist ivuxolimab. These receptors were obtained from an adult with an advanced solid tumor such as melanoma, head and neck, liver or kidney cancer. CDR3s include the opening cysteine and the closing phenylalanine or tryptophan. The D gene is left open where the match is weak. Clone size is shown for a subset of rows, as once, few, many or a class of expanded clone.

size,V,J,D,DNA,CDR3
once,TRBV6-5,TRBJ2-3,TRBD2,TGTGCCAGCAGTCTAGCGGGAGTTGGGCCAGATACGCAGTATTTT,CASSLAGVGPDTQYF
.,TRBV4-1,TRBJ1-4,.,TGCGCCAGCAGCCCTGGGGCTTCGGGACCATCTAATGAAAAACTGTTTTTT,CASSPGASGPSNEKLFF
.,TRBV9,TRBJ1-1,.,TGTGCCAGCAGCGGAACAGGGTTGAACACTGAAGCTTTCTTT,CASSGTGLNTEAFF
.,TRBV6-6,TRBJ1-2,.,TGTGCCAGCAGTTACGAAAGGTTTTCCCCCCGTGGCTACACCTTC,CASSYERFSPRGYTF
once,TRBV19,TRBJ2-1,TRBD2,TGTGCCAGTAGCCCCGGGACTAGCATCTACAATGAGCAGTTCTTC,CASSPGTSIYNEQFF
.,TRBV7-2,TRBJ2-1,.,TGTGCCAGCAGCCTGGGGGGCAGCTACAATGAGCAGTTCTTC,CASSLGGSYNEQFF
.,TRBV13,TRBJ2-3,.,TGTGCCAGCAGTCGGAGACGACCCCTCTACACAGATACGCAGTATTTT,CASSRRRPLYTDTQYF
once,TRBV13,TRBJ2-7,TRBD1,TGTGCCAGCAGTCTACAGGGGCGATCCTACGAGCAGTACTTC,CASSLQGRSYEQYF
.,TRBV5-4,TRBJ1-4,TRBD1,TGTGCCAGCAGCCCCAAAGAAGACAGGGGCGATGAAAAACTGTTTTTT,CASSPKEDRGDEKLFF
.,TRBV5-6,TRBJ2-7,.,TGTGCCAGCAGCTTTGGCACCTACGAGCAGTACTTC,CASSFGTYEQYF
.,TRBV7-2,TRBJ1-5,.,TGTGCCAGCAGCACAACAGGTGGTCAGCCCCAGCATTTT,CASSTTGGQPQHF
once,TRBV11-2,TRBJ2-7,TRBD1,TGTGCCAGCAGCTTGGGACAGACCTACGAGCAGTACTTC,CASSLGQTYEQYF
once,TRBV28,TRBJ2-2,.,TGTGCCAGCAGCACCTACAGGGTGGGCACCGGGGAGCTGTTTTTT,CASSTYRVGTGELFF
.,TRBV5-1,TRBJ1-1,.,TGCGCCAGCAGCTTCGGAGAAACTGAAGCTTTCTTT,CASSFGETEAFF
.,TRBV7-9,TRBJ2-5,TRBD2,TGTGCCAGCAGGGGGACTAGCGGGGGTGAGACCCAGTACTTC,CASRGTSGGETQYF
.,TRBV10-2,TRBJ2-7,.,TGCGCCAGCAGTGAGGGGGGTTACGAGCAGTACTTC,CASSEGGYEQYF
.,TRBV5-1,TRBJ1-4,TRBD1,TGCGCCAGCAGCGTGATAGGCCAAGGACAGGGCCTTAATGAAAAACTGTTTTTT,CASSVIGQGQGLNEKLFF
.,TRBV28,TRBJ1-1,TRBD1,TGTGCCAGCAGCCCCGGGACAGCCTCTGAAGCTTTCTTT,CASSPGTASEAFF
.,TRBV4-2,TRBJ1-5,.,TGTGCCAGCAGCCAAGAGGAGGGAGTACGCAATCAGCCCCAGCATTTT,CASSQEEGVRNQPQHF
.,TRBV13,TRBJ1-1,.,TGTGCCAGCAGCCTTGACGTAGAAGCTTTCTTT,CASSLDVEAFF
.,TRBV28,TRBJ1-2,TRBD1,TGTGCCAGCAGTGCCTCCGGGACAGCCTACCCCTCCTATGGCTACACCTTC,CASSASGTAYPSYGYTF
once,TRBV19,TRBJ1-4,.,TGTGCCAGTAAACGATCGGGGCCAGAAAAACTGTTTTTT,CASKRSGPEKLFF
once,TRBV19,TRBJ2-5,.,TGTGCCAGTAGTATAGATGGGACAAGGGCAACCATCTCCCAAGAGACCCAGTACTTC,CASSIDGTRATISQETQYF
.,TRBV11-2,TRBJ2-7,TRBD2,TGTGCCAGCAGCTTCGAGGGGACGACTAGCTTTGAGCAGTACTTC,CASSFEGTTSFEQYF
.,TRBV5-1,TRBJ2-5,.,TGCGCCAGCAGCTTCGGACAGCTGGGAGAGACCCAGTACTTC,CASSFGQLGETQYF
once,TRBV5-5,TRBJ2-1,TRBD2,TGTGCCAGCAGCCAACTCCTAGCGGACAATGAGCAGTTCTTC,CASSQLLADNEQFF
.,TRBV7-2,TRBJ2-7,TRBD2,TGTGCCAGCAGCTACGCGGCGGGAGGGTACGAGCAGTACTTC,CASSYAAGGYEQYF
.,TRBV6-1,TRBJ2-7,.,TGTGCCAGCATTCACGACAGCACCTACGAGCAGTACTTC,CASIHDSTYEQYF
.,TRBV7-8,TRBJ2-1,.,TGTGCCAGCAGCTTAACCACAATCAGTGAGCAGTTCTTC,CASSLTTISEQFF
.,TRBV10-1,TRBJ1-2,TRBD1,TGCGCCAGCCCCCGGGACAGGGGGCAACCTAACTATGGCTACACCTTC,CASPRDRGQPNYGYTF
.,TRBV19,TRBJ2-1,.,TGTGCCAGTAGTACCCTAGCGAATGAGCAGTTCTTC,CASSTLANEQFF
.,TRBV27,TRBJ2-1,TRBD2,TGTGCCAGCAGTGGCGGGACTAGGTGGGAATACAATGAGCAGTTCTTC,CASSGGTRWEYNEQFF
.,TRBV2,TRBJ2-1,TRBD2,TGTGCCAGCAGTTACCGACTAGCGGCCTACAATGAGCAGTTCTTC,CASSYRLAAYNEQFF
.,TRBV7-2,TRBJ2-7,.,TGTGCCAGCAGCTTAGCGCTAGGGGGGGGCTACGAGCAGTACTTC,CASSLALGGGYEQYF
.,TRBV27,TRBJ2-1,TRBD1,TGTGCCAGCCAAACCGACAGGGAGAACAATGAGCAGTTCTTC,CASQTDRENNEQFF
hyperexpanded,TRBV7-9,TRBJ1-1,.,TGTGCCAGCAGCCCTGAAAAAGCTTTCTTT,CASSPEKAFF
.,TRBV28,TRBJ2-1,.,TGTGCCAGCAGTTTTTACGGCCGGGGAGCAAATGAGCAGTTCTTC,CASSFYGRGANEQFF
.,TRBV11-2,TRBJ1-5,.,TGTGCCAGCAGCTTAGCAGGGCAGCCCCAGCATTTT,CASSLAGQPQHF
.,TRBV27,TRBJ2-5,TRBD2,TGTGCCAGCAGGACTAGCGGGAGGATAGGGGAAGAGACCCAGTACTTC,CASRTSGRIGEETQYF
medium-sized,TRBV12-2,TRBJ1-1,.,TGTGCAAGTCGCTGGGGAATAGAAGCTTTCTTT,CASRWGIEAFF